This T cell receptor (beta chain) was profiled in a study of T cell responses to AZD1222 COVID-19 vaccine. Remarks on this clone: Its antigen is as yet unknown.

Profiled with immunoSEQ multiplex PCR; TCRdb holds only in-frame clones, not every one. The sample lists about 85,000 clones, 85% to 95% occurring once. V lost 5 bases, J lost 5 bases, and 7 bases lay in between. The CDR3 sequence is 11 residues long. In germline, CDR1 is SGHTA, CDR2 FQGNSA. Points from the study as a whole: Increased Spike-specific TCR breadth and depth were observed after two AZD1222 doses. Of spike-specific TCRs, nearly half reportedly target regions left unmutated in variants. Just six or seven AZD1222 recipients tested seropositive at baseline.

The V and J genes are TRBV7-2 and TRBJ2-7; D might be TRBD2 (6 bases). The origin of this receptor is an adult who received the AZD1222 COVID-19 vaccine. The sequencing here drew on peripheral blood, taken 28 days after the second AZD1222 dose. CDR3 nucleotide sequence: TGTGCCAGCAGCCAGCGGGACGAGCAGTACTTC. Amino acid sequence: CASSQRDEQYF.